The T cell receptor (beta chain) under discussion was sequenced for a study of blood T cell repertoires in COVID-19. Study summary: Two consecutive negative NP/OP PCR tests, clearance, or resolved symptoms defined Cohort 3 recovery. Spain, Italy and the United States supplied samples that represented acute and convalescent COVID-19.

This clone came up a few times. The V gene's germline CDR1 is GTSNPN and CDR2 SVGIG (reference sequence). The V and J ends lost 6 bases and 5 bases, in that order; junction bases with no gene match: 5. The length of the CDR3 is 12 residues. Sequencing was performed with immunoSEQ multiplex PCR; in TCRdb, only in-frame clones are kept and a portion is missing. The table shows some 300,000 clones, with 70% to 90% occurring only once. Participants came from 20 to 25 US areas, aged roughly 18 to 95 years. Cohort allocation depended upon clinical history that participants reported. This chain joins TRBV30 and TRBJ1-1; 8 positions agree with TRBD1. Sequencing was done on a sample of PBMCs or T cells enriched from blood (not recorded which). The receptor comes from a woman between 55 and 75 years old in a cohort exposed to, infected with or recovered from COVID-19 (not recorded which). The CDR3 coding sequence is TGTGCCTGCGGACAGGGAAGGACTGAAGCTTTCTTT. Its translation: CACGQGRTEAFF. Using reference TRBV30 and TRBJ1-1 for the parts outside the CDR3, the full variable domain is SQTIHQWPATLVQPVGSPLSLECTVEGTSNPNLYWYRQAAGRGLQLLFYSVGIGQISSEVPQNLSASRPQDRQFILSSKKLLLSDSGFYLCACGQGRTEAFFGQGTRLTVV.